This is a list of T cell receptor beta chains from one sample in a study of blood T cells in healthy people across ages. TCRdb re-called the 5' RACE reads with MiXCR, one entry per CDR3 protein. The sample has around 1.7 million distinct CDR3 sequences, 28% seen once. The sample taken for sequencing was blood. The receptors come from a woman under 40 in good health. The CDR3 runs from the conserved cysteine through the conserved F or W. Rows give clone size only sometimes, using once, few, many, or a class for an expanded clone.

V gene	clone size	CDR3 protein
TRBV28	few	CASEGACGYTF
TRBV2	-	CASRDQVSSYEQYF
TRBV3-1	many	CASSPQVYYEQYF
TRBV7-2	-	CASSLAGVARDEQFF
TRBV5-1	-	CASSLRSGGSSYEQYF
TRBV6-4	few	CVSSATGETEAFF
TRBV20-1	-	CSARAGYLQETQFF
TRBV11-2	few	CASSGGGLSSYNEQFF
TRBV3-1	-	CASSSSLGNIQYF
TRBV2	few	CASRVGTVGEKLFF
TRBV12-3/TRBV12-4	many	CASSPGKGYEQYF
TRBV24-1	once	CATSDLLVPHGGLDTEAFF
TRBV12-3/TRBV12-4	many	CASSLTAGGSYEQYF
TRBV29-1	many	CSVGTGADTQYF
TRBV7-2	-	CASSPYKTGGYTF
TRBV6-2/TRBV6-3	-	CASSLRYVAKNIQYF
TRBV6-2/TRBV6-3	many	CASSYSSGSSYNEQFF